These 11 T cell receptor beta chains came from one sample sequenced in a study of multiple sclerosis patients with progressive multifocal leukoencephalopathy. Produced via immunoSEQ multiplex PCR; TCRdb's table is partial and in-frame only. The repertoire includes approximately 27,000 clones, approximately 90% of them detected once, and approximately 1% sits in the top ten. Time point meaning: before natalizumab initiation. Input material: PBMCs. The source of these receptors is a human donor with multiple sclerosis.

The V call is TRBV2, the J call TRBJ2-2, with D unclear. The CDR3 totals 16 residues. Germline V gives CDR1 SNHLY, CDR2 FYNNEI. The V end lost 2 bases, the J end lost 0 bases, and 10 bases lay between the germline ends. CDR3 sequence reads: CASSESQATNTGELFF. The CDR3 region has the DNA TGTGCCAGCAGTGAAAGTCAGGCTACGAACACCGGGGAGCTGTTTTTT.

This clone appeared once. This chain joins TRBV9 and TRBJ2-2, with 8 bases that match TRBD1. V lost 6 bases and J lost 7; bases outside the gene matches: 5. CDR1 SGDLS and CDR2 YYNGEE come from the germline V gene. The CDR3 is made up of 13 amino acids. The CDR3 DNA follows: TGTGCCAGCACCCAGGGGGCGGACGGGGAGCTGTTTTTT. Protein sequence: CASTQGADGELFF.

Written as DNA, the CDR3 is TGCGCCAGCAGCCAAGGACTGGGGCGGTCCAATGAGCAGTTCTTC. It is translated as CASSQGLGRSNEQFF. The V call is TRBV4-3, the J call TRBJ2-1; TRBD1 is a possible D gene (5 bases). With 1 base removed from V and 6 bases from J, the gap between germline ends came to 13 bases. CDR1 and CDR2 from the germline V gene are LGHNA and YSLEER. CDR3 length: 15 amino acids.

V gene TRBV28 combines with J gene TRBJ2-1; D may match TRBD1 or TRBD2 (5 bases each). The V end lost 6 bases, the J end lost 6 bases, and 9 bases lay between the germline ends. The CDR3 is 12 amino acids. Germline assignment: CDR1 MDHEN and CDR2 SYDVKM. CDR3 amino acids: CASSRGLNEQFF. The CDR3 DNA is TGTGCCAGCAGCCGGGGCCTCAATGAGCAGTTCTTC.

This clone was detected a few times. The V and J genes are TRBV5-1 and TRBJ2-7; a possible D gene is TRBD2 (5 bases). The CDR3 is 15 amino acids. Trimming cost V 4 bases and J 2 bases, with 16 bases left between them. The germline CDR1 and CDR2 sequences are SGHRS and YFSETQ. CDR3 in amino acids: CASSGVGEAPYEQYF. CDR3 sequence (DNA): TGCGCCAGCAGCGGGGTCGGGGAAGCCCCCTACGAGCAGTACTTC.

This chain uses TRBV5-4 with TRBJ1-6, with D possibly TRBD1 on 6 matching bases. The germline V and J ends were trimmed by 0 bases and 3 bases, with 13 bases remaining between them. The CDR3 consists of 17 residues. CDR1 is SGHNT, CDR2 YYREEE, per germline (reference sequence). DNA for the CDR3: TGTGCCAGCAGCTTGGGGGACACCCGTAACTATAATTCACCCCTCCACTTT. Translating gives CASSLGDTRNYNSPLHF.

The chain employs TRBV10-1 and TRBJ2-7; D perhaps matches TRBD2 (6 bases). The germline V gene encodes CDR1 WNHNN and CDR2 SYGVQD (reference sequence). The ends were cut back, 2 bases at V and 7 bases at J, with 12 bases in the middle. The CDR3 is 13 residues long. DNA of the CDR3: TGCGCCAGCAGTGAGGGATCTGGGAGGGAGCAGTACTTC. Encoded protein: CASSEGSGREQYF.

The chain is built from TRBV10-2 and TRBJ2-1, with D perhaps assigned TRBD1 or TRBD2 (6 bases each). The germline gives CDR1 WSHSY, CDR2 SAAADI. The CDR3 totals 16 residues. The V end lost 2 bases, the J end lost 7 bases, and 18 bases lay between the germline ends. This CDR3 reads CASSEQRGGPENEQFF. CDR3 coding DNA: TGCGCCAGCAGTGAGCAAAGAGGGGGGCCGGAAAATGAGCAGTTCTTC.

The chain uses TRBV27 and TRBJ1-5; a weak D match, TRBD1 (5 bases). The CDR3 covers 14 residues. Germline CDR1 reads MNHEY; CDR2 reads SMNVEV (reference sequence). Between the trimmed V and J ends, which lost 3 bases and 0 bases, there was a span of 6 bases. This CDR3 is CASSLGGSNQPQHF. The CDR3 nucleotides are TGTGCCAGCAGTTTGGGGGGTAGCAATCAGCCCCAGCATTTT.

The chain joins TRBV5-1 to TRBJ1-1, with 8 bases identical to TRBD1. The CDR3 loop spans 15 amino acids. V shed 3 bases, J shed 5 bases, and the junction held 9 bases outside the gene matches. The V gene's germline CDR1 is SGHRS and CDR2 YFSETQ. CDR3 sequence reads: CASSYEGQGETEAFF. CDR3 nucleotides: TGCGCCAGCAGCTACGAAGGACAGGGAGAGACTGAAGCTTTCTTT.

The chain couples TRBV7-2 to TRBJ2-1; 12 bases are a match to TRBD2. There are 15 residues in the CDR3. Germline CDR1 SGHTA, CDR2 FQGNSA. Losses at the gene ends were 3 bases for V and 9 bases for J; bases not matched to a gene: 6. For the CDR3, the DNA is TGTGCCAGCAGCTTCGGACTAGCGGGGAGGGGTGAGCAGTTCTTC. It yields the protein CASSFGLAGRGEQFF.